This T cell receptor (beta chain) was observed in a study of blood T cell repertoires in COVID-19. V lost 0 bases and J lost 5, with 11 bases in between. The CDR3 loop spans 15 amino acids. CDR1 and CDR2 from the germline V gene are LNHNV and YYDKDF (reference sequence). Libraries were prepared by immunoSEQ multiplex PCR; TCRdb keeps only in-frame clonotypes and omits some of them. This sample carries about 180,000 clones, roughly 87% of them seen once, and the ten largest clones take less than 2%. The chain carries TRBV15 and TRBJ1-5, with D possibly TRBD1 on 5 matching bases. Sequences were obtained from peripheral blood. This TCR was recovered from a man between 18 and 29 years old who had recovered from COVID-19. Written as DNA, the CDR3 is TGTGCCACCAGCAGAGAGGGGGGAGGGCATCAGCCCCAGCATTTT. Residues: CATSREGGGHQPQHF. The full variable domain, rest sourced from reference TRBV15 and TRBJ1-5, is DAMVIQNPRYQVTQFGKPVTLSCSQTLNHNVMYWYQQKSSQAPKLLFHYYDKDFNNEADTPDNFQSRRPNTSFCFLDIRSPGLGDTAMYLCATSREGGGHQPQHFGDGTRLSIL.